This paragraph reports one TCR beta chain. Antigen: not known. The data are from a study of cytomegalovirus exposure and HLA in healthy donors. Study outcomes and limitations: Specificity for CMV antigens was confirmed in vitro for a few of the CMV-associated chains. Some segments of the V type, notably TRBV6-2 and TRBV6-3, were excluded as indistinguishable.

60 Vbeta and 13 Jbeta primers were used in PCR. In the authors' methods: It was a later analysis that counted roughly 80 million unique TCR beta chains, of which about 10 million were shared. The repertoire was sequenced with immunoSEQ multiplex PCR; TCRdb's copy has only in-frame clones and lacks some. That table gives V, J and clone size, and the DNA gave D and trimming. Recorded for this sample: around 200,000 clones. The germline gives CDR1 KGHSH, CDR2 LQKENI. The CDR3 has 16 residues. The junction had 4 bases not matched to a gene; V was cut back by 0 bases and J by 4 bases. The V call is TRBV18, the J call TRBJ2-3; TRBD1 matches 10 bases. The sequenced material came from PBMCs. The clonotype comes from a woman aged 25 to 39 in good health and CMV-seropositive. DNA of the CDR3: TGTGCCAGCTCACCACCAGGGACAGGGGTTTCAGATACGCAGTATTTT. This translates into CASSPPGTGVSDTQYF.